The rows below give T cell receptor beta chains drawn from one sample of a study of beta chain features in type 1 diabetes. The protocol was immunoSEQ multiplex PCR, while the TCRdb copy is restricted to in-frame clones and leaves out a portion. There are 310,000 or so clones in the sample; approximately 16% occur only once, and around 0.015% lies in the top ten. The material sequenced was naive CD4+ T cells from blood. These receptors all stem from a young man with type 1 diabetes. The CDR3 runs from the conserved cysteine through the conserved F or W. D genes are given only for firm matches. Some rows mark clone size as missing; the rest say once, few, many or name a class of expanded clone.

size	V	D	J	CDR3	DNA
few	TRBV19	-	TRBJ2-6	CASISGASGANVLTF	TGTGCCAGTATTAGTGGGGCATCTGGGGCCAACGTCCTGACTTTC
-	TRBV28	TRBD1	TRBJ1-1	CASSIGQGMAEAFF	TGTGCCAGCAGCATAGGACAGGGGATGGCTGAAGCTTTCTTT
few	TRBV6-5	-	TRBJ1-5	CASSPSSGGGQPQHF	TGTGCCAGCAGTCCCTCGTCGGGGGGCGGTCAGCCCCAGCATTTT
-	TRBV6-5	-	TRBJ1-5	CASSFRRDQPQHF	TGTGCCAGCAGTTTCCGTCGCGATCAGCCCCAGCATTTT
-	TRBV5-4	-	TRBJ1-2	CASSLVTGLTYGYTF	TGTGCCAGCAGCTTGGTGACAGGCTTGACCTATGGCTACACCTTC
few	TRBV4-1	TRBD2	TRBJ2-3	CASSQWGGTLWRYF	TGCGCCAGCAGCCAATGGGGGGGTACCTTGTGGCGGTATTTT
-	TRBV11-2	-	TRBJ1-4	CASSQYEKLFF	TGTGCCAGCAGCCAGTATGAAAAACTGTTTTTT
-	TRBV10-3	TRBD2	TRBJ2-7	CAVSELAGVNEQYF	TGTGCCGTCTCGGAGCTAGCGGGAGTCAACGAGCAGTACTTC
-	TRBV27	TRBD1	TRBJ1-1	CASSGDSIFPTEAFF	TGTGCCAGCAGCGGGGACAGCATATTTCCCACTGAAGCTTTCTTT
-	TRBV28	TRBD1	TRBJ2-5	CASSSPGQGLKTQYF	TGTGCCAGCAGTTCGCCGGGACAGGGGTTGAAGACCCAGTACTTC
once	TRBV2	-	TRBJ2-5	CASTVGGKETQYF	TGTGCCAGCACGGTGGGGGGAAAAGAGACCCAGTACTTC
-	TRBV10-2	-	TRBJ2-7	CASNSRGKDEQYF	TGCGCCAGCAACTCCAGGGGTAAAGACGAGCAGTACTTC
few	TRBV5-1	TRBD1	TRBJ2-3	CASSLGDRGISTDTQYF	TGCGCCAGCAGCTTGGGGGACAGGGGGATCAGCACAGATACGCAGTATTTT
-	TRBV5-6	-	TRBJ2-1	CASSGWRANEQFF	TGTGCCAGCAGCGGTTGGAGGGCGAATGAGCAGTTCTTC
few	TRBV6-6	TRBD1	TRBJ2-1	CASRGTGTDNEQFF	TGTGCCAGCAGGGGGACAGGGACCGACAATGAGCAGTTCTTC
-	TRBV28	-	TRBJ1-2	CASREPDRGYTF	TGTGCCAGCAGGGAGCCCGACAGGGGCTACACCTTC
-	TRBV7-9	-	TRBJ2-7	CASSSLGPIYEQYF	TGTGCCAGCAGCTCCCTGGGGCCTATCTACGAGCAGTACTTC
few	TRBV4-3	TRBD2	TRBJ2-1	CASSHRSGGASYNEQFF	TGCGCCAGCAGCCACCGTAGCGGGGGGGCATCCTACAATGAGCAGTTCTTC
few	TRBV18	TRBD1	TRBJ1-5	CASSEGQFLNQPQHF	TGTGCCAGCTCCGAGGGACAGTTCCTCAATCAGCCCCAGCATTTT
few	TRBV5-1	-	TRBJ2-6	CASSLTVSGANVLTF	TGCGCCAGCAGCTTAACAGTGTCTGGGGCCAACGTCCTGACTTTC
-	TRBV9	-	TRBJ1-1	CASRAFLAASMNTEAFF	TGTGCCAGCAGGGCATTTTTAGCGGCCAGTATGAACACTGAAGCTTTCTTT
few	TRBV9	-	TRBJ2-3	CASSVVPSGTDTQYF	TGTGCCAGCAGCGTAGTTCCTAGCGGCACAGATACGCAGTATTTT
few	TRBV4-3	TRBD2	TRBJ2-1	CASSQPGLAGGTALSWEQFF	TGCGCCAGCAGCCAACCAGGACTAGCGGGAGGAACCGCTCTGAGCTGGGAGCAGTTCTTC
-	TRBV2	-	TRBJ1-2	CASNFGGYTF	TGTGCCAGCAATTTCGGGGGCTACACCTTC
-	TRBV7-9	TRBD2	TRBJ2-1	CASSLPTSGSRGSYNEQFF	TGTGCCAGCAGCTTACCGACTAGCGGGAGTCGGGGCTCCTACAATGAGCAGTTCTTC
few	TRBV28	TRBD1	TRBJ1-2	CASSLFWTGGEIYGYTF	TGTGCCAGCAGTCTCTTCTGGACAGGGGGGGAAATCTATGGCTACACCTTC
-	TRBV11-2	-	TRBJ1-2	CASSLVGGDFYGYTF	TGTGCCAGCAGCTTAGTGGGGGGGGACTTCTATGGCTACACCTTC
-	TRBV19	-	TRBJ1-5	CASSPQNQPQHF	TGTGCCAGTAGTCCACAGAATCAGCCCCAGCATTTT
few	TRBV19	TRBD1	TRBJ1-2	CASTDRGRGGYTF	TGTGCCAGTACCGACAGGGGGCGAGGGGGCTACACCTTC
few	TRBV7-7	-	TRBJ2-5	CASSRSGQQETQYF	TGTGCCAGCAGCCGCTCTGGACAGCAAGAGACCCAGTACTTC
-	TRBV5-1	TRBD2	TRBJ2-3	CASSLRLAGDTDTQYF	TGCGCCAGCAGCTTGCGGTTAGCGGGAGACACAGATACGCAGTATTTT
few	TRBV6-1	TRBD1	TRBJ2-5	CASSAVKGAVQETQYF	TGTGCCAGCAGTGCTGTAAAGGGGGCTGTCCAAGAGACCCAGTACTTC
few	TRBV28	TRBD2	TRBJ2-7	CASSVTSGSYEQYF	TGTGCCAGCAGCGTAACTAGCGGCTCCTACGAGCAGTACTTC
few	TRBV25-1	TRBD1	TRBJ1-5	CASSEGDRDVQPQHF	TGTGCCAGCAGTGAAGGGGACAGGGACGTTCAGCCCCAGCATTTT
-	TRBV5-1	-	TRBJ2-1	CASSGAGSGNEQFF	TGCGCCAGCAGCGGGGCAGGGTCGGGCAATGAGCAGTTCTTC
-	TRBV28	TRBD2	TRBJ2-7	CASSPDSKRGEQYF	TGTGCCAGCAGTCCCGATTCGAAGCGGGGCGAGCAGTACTTC
-	TRBV20-1	-	TRBJ2-1	CSARVPNEQFF	TGCAGTGCCAGGGTACCCAATGAGCAGTTCTTC
few	TRBV28	-	TRBJ1-2	CASSLSGDGYTF	TGTGCCAGCAGTTTATCAGGGGATGGCTACACCTTC
-	TRBV23-1	TRBD1	TRBJ1-5	CASSQIKTGNLYSNQPQHF	TGCGCCAGCAGTCAAATAAAGACAGGGAACTTATATAGCAATCAGCCCCAGCATTTT
-	TRBV2	TRBD1	TRBJ2-7	CASRRDRESYEQYF	TGTGCCAGCAGACGGGACAGAGAAAGCTACGAGCAGTACTTC
few	TRBV2	TRBD2	TRBJ2-5	CASSESGGEETQYF	TGTGCCAGCAGTGAAAGCGGGGGGGAAGAGACCCAGTACTTC
-	TRBV5-1	-	TRBJ1-5	CASSLDVGDQPQHF	TGCGCCAGCAGCTTAGATGTAGGAGATCAGCCCCAGCATTTT
-	TRBV5-4	TRBD2	TRBJ2-2	CASTLLLAGMNTGELFF	TGTGCCAGCACGCTCCTCCTAGCGGGTATGAACACCGGGGAGCTGTTTTTT
-	TRBV7-9	TRBD1	TRBJ1-1	CASSGEGALNTEAFF	TGTGCCAGCAGCGGAGAGGGGGCCCTGAACACTGAAGCTTTCTTT
-	TRBV6-6	TRBD1	TRBJ1-5	CASSLQGGGLNQPQHF	TGTGCCAGCAGTTTGCAGGGGGGAGGCCTCAATCAGCCCCAGCATTTT
few	TRBV4-2	TRBD2	TRBJ2-5	CASSQGSGGVETQYF	TGTGCCAGCAGCCAAGGATCGGGGGGGGTGGAGACCCAGTACTTC
few	TRBV9	-	TRBJ2-2	CASSLTPLVVGGELFF	TGTGCCAGCAGCCTGACTCCGCTGGTCGTCGGAGGGGAGCTGTTTTTT
few	TRBV11-2	-	TRBJ2-7	CASSSQGYEQYF	TGTGCCAGCAGCTCTCAGGGTTACGAGCAGTACTTC
few	TRBV6-5	TRBD1	TRBJ1-2	CASSLKTGDGRGYTF	TGTGCCAGCAGTCTTAAGACAGGGGATGGTCGTGGCTACACCTTC
-	TRBV21-1	-	TRBJ2-7	CASSERTGASSYEQYF	TGTGCCAGCAGCGAGCGGACAGGGGCGAGCTCCTACGAGCAGTACTTC
few	TRBV18	-	TRBJ1-1	CASSPGVVDTEAFF	TGTGCCAGCTCCCCCGGAGTGGTGGACACTGAAGCTTTCTTT
few	TRBV11-2	TRBD1	TRBJ2-5	CASSFRTGARETQYF	TGTGCCAGCAGCTTCCGGACAGGGGCCCGAGAGACCCAGTACTTC